The clone carrying this T cell receptor (beta chain) was counted at least ten times. Treg sorting used a CD4+CD25+CD127-/low gate. This CDR3 contains 13 residues. The V and J ends lost 4 bases and 5 bases respectively, with 11 bases between them. TCRdb redid the calling of the 5' RACE reads with MiXCR, one entry per CDR3 protein. The table lists 52,000 or so distinct CDR3 sequences, around 21% of them singletons. The receptor was derived from a female donor with breast cancer. This chain uses TRBV12-3 or TRBV12-4 with TRBJ2-5; D is unclear. Sequenced sample: tumor-infiltrating Tregs sorted from the breast tumor. The CDR3 sequence: CASSSIRVETQYF. In nucleotides, the CDR3 is TGTGCCAGCAGTTCAATTCGGGTGGAGACCCAGTACTTC.